Included here is one TCR beta chain sequence, with context. The target antigen is unknown. This table comes from immunoSEQ multiplex PCR, and its TCRdb copy is limited to in-frame clones, with some not included. Among about 150,000 clones listed, about 87% were seen once. Time point reported: blood 2 weeks post-SBRT. Treatment in this sample: 15 Gy SBRT to primary tumor, nephrectomy 4 weeks later. The data originate from a study of radiation and T cells in renal cell carcinoma. Study-wide results and caveats: Top tumor clonotypes rose in blood 2 weeks post-radiation, then contracted.

Germline V lookup: CDR1 SGDLS, CDR2 YYNGEE. This CDR3 is 15 amino acids long. Trimming shortened V by 1 base and J by 0 bases, and 7 bases separated the two germline ends. This TCR was sampled from a woman aged 45-65 years with renal cell carcinoma. The sequencing used blood, collected from a patient whose treatment included radiotherapy and nephrectomy. V gene TRBV9 combines with J gene TRBJ1-4; D gene ambiguous. In DNA, the CDR3 is TGTGCCAGCAGCGTAAGTCCGGCAACTAATGAAAAACTGTTTTTT. Translation: CASSVSPATNEKLFF. Full variable domain (missing parts from reference TRBV9 and TRBJ1-4): DSGVTQTPKHLITATGQRVTLRCSPRSGDLSVYWYQQSLDQGLQFLIQYYNGEERAKGNILERFSAQQFPDLHSELNLSSLELGDSALYFCASSVSPATNEKLFFGSGTQLSVL.